This T cell receptor beta chain was recovered during a study of patients and donors after allogeneic stem cell transplantation. This CDR3 spans 14 amino acids. The germline V and J ends were trimmed by 6 bases and 2 bases, with 11 bases remaining between them. From germline, CDR1 is LNHNV and CDR2 YYDKDF (reference sequence). This clonotype occurred a few times. TCRdb re-derived calls from the RT-PCR reads in MiXCR, one entry per CDR3 protein. The table lists 200,000 to 250,000 distinct CDR3 sequences, roughly 14% of them singletons. This sequence originates from a human donor who was either an allogeneic HSCT recipient or a stem cell or donor lymphocyte infusion donor (not recorded which). It is not recorded whose cells these are; they may come from a transplant donor. The sample consisted of blood, either unsorted or a sorted T cell fraction (not recorded which). The chain employs TRBV15 and TRBJ1-3, with D unresolved. In nucleotides, the CDR3 is TGTGCCACCAGGCCAGATCGAACTGGAAACACCATATATTTT. Its protein is CATRPDRTGNTIYF.